This TCR beta chain was observed in a study of control samples from healthy donors and cancer patients (dated by TCRdb to 2020 to 2021). About this clone itself: Its binding antigen is unknown. No much larger clone is present one base from it, and per-base qualities are unavailable.

At the junction V is shortened by 0 bases and J by 1 base, with 10 bases in between. The CDR3 starts with the cysteine, ends with the phenylalanine, and has 15 residues. Just CDR3 DNA is preserved here, 45 bases in frame from base 1. As encoded in the germline V gene, CDR1 is SGHRS while CDR2 is YFSETQ. To prepare the library, the immunoSEQ multiplex PCR assay was applied. Drawn from immuneACCESS, this table holds only the in-frame rearrangements with V and J called that TCRdb kept. Clones are partly lost; checked studies trace under half to an unresolved V gene and leave the rest unexplained. The sample records about 70,000 clones, about 87% of which are singletons. 28% of the sample comes from the top ten.

This TCR was recovered from a man over 45 in good health. The chain is assembled from TRBV5-1 and TRBJ1-2; a confident D gene designation cannot be given. The sequencing input was blood. In nucleotides, the sequence is TGCGCCAGCAGCTTGGGTTCTGGGAATAACTATGGCTACACCTTC. Translated, it reads CASSLGSGNNYGYTF.